Listed below are T cell receptor beta chains from one sample, sequenced in a study of OX40 agonist ivuxolimab in advanced cancers. Measured with immunoSEQ multiplex PCR; TCRdb has only the in-frame clones, and not every one. The sample lists around 77,000 clones, around nine tenths occurring once. Sequenced material: CD4+ or CD8+ T cells sorted from blood, taken in a trial of the OX40 agonist ivuxolimab. Receptor source: an adult with an advanced solid tumor such as melanoma, head and neck, liver or kidney cancer. Both conserved end residues are part of each CDR3. D genes are given only for firm matches. Not all rows give a size; the values are once, few, many and, for expanded clones, a class.

size | D | J | V | CDR3 | DNA
once | TRBD1 | TRBJ1-1 | TRBV18 | CASSPAQGDTEAFF | TGTGCCAGCTCACCAGCACAGGGGGACACTGAAGCTTTCTTT
. | TRBD1 | TRBJ1-2 | TRBV2 | CAREKGQFSYGYTF | TGTGCCCGCGAGAAGGGACAGTTCAGCTATGGCTACACCTTC
. | . | TRBJ1-2 | TRBV5-6 | CASSWVYGYTF | TGTGCCAGCAGCTGGGTCTATGGCTACACCTTC
. | TRBD1 | TRBJ1-4 | TRBV30 | CAWSPGQGVRNEKLFF | TGTGCCTGGAGTCCGGGACAGGGGGTGCGAAATGAAAAACTGTTTTTT
. | TRBD1 | TRBJ1-1 | TRBV5-1 | CASSYKTGVNTEAFF | TGCGCCAGCAGCTACAAAACAGGGGTGAACACTGAAGCTTTCTTT
. | . | TRBJ1-6 | TRBV28 | CASGLVTGSPRSPLHF | TGTGCCAGCGGGCTCGTGACAGGTTCCCCTCGGTCACCCCTCCACTTT
once | TRBD1 | TRBJ1-4 | TRBV5-1 | CASSLGDRGNEKLFF | TGCGCCAGCAGCTTGGGAGACAGGGGTAATGAAAAACTGTTTTTT
once | . | TRBJ1-5 | TRBV5-1 | CASSEDGSNQPQHF | TGCGCCAGCAGTGAGGACGGGAGCAATCAGCCCCAGCATTTT
once | . | TRBJ2-5 | TRBV5-5 | CASSWPQRETQYF | TGTGCCAGCAGCTGGCCTCAAAGGGAGACCCAGTACTTC
. | . | TRBJ1-1 | TRBV19 | CASRWGRGYTEAFF | TGTGCCAGTAGGTGGGGCAGGGGATACACTGAAGCTTTCTTT
. | . | TRBJ2-1 | TRBV18 | CASSLPIGTQNYNEQFF | TGTGCCAGCTCACTACCCATAGGGACACAAAACTACAATGAGCAGTTCTTC
. | TRBD1 | TRBJ1-5 | TRBV6-1 | CASRGQTPRPQHF | TGTGCCAGCCGGGGACAGACCCCGAGGCCCCAGCATTTT
once | . | TRBJ1-5 | TRBV19 | CASRGANQPQHF | TGTGCCAGTAGGGGGGCAAATCAGCCCCAGCATTTT
. | . | TRBJ1-1 | TRBV7-8 | CASSIFRESEAFF | TGTGCCAGCAGCATTTTCAGGGAGTCTGAAGCTTTCTTT
. | . | TRBJ2-2 | TRBV18 | CASSLRGTQNTGELFF | TGTGCCAGCTCACTTCGAGGGACTCAGAACACCGGGGAGCTGTTTTTT
. | TRBD1 | TRBJ2-3 | TRBV11-1 | CASRTPGQGATDTQYF | TGTGCCAGCAGAACACCGGGACAGGGGGCCACAGATACGCAGTATTTT
. | . | TRBJ1-3 | TRBV6-6 | CASSDNLASGNTIYF | TGTGCCAGCAGTGACAATCTGGCTTCTGGAAACACCATATATTTT
. | . | TRBJ2-1 | TRBV7-2 | CASTPLGGSNEQFF | TGTGCCAGCACACCCTTGGGGGGATCCAATGAGCAGTTCTTC
. | . | TRBJ2-3 | TRBV7-2 | CASILAVGADTQYF | TGTGCCAGCATCTTAGCGGTGGGCGCAGATACGCAGTATTTT
. | TRBD1 | TRBJ2-3 | TRBV6-5 | CASRNRDRVWDTQYF | TGTGCCAGCAGGAACCGGGACAGGGTCTGGGATACGCAGTATTTT
. | TRBD1 | TRBJ1-3 | TRBV18 | CASSPRQGYDSGNTIYF | TGTGCCAGCTCACCTCGACAGGGTTACGACTCTGGAAACACCATATATTTT
. | . | TRBJ2-1 | TRBV29-1 | CSIGGGGGGNEQFF | TGCAGCATCGGCGGGGGAGGAGGGGGAAATGAGCAGTTCTTC
. | TRBD2 | TRBJ2-7 | TRBV9 | CASSVASPSGTYEQYF | TGTGCCAGCAGCGTAGCTAGCCCTAGCGGAACCTACGAGCAGTACTTC
. | . | TRBJ1-1 | TRBV19 | CASSLDTNTEAFF | TGTGCCAGTAGCCTTGACACGAACACTGAAGCTTTCTTT
. | . | TRBJ1-3 | TRBV6-5 | CASSPDRVSGNTIYF | TGTGCCAGCAGTCCCGACAGAGTCTCTGGAAACACCATATATTTT
. | . | TRBJ1-5 | TRBV18 | CASSPQEDQPQHF | TGTGCCAGCTCACCACAGGAAGATCAGCCCCAGCATTTT
. | . | TRBJ1-5 | TRBV19 | CASSIGGNSNQPQHF | TGTGCCAGTAGTATAGGAGGTAATAGCAATCAGCCCCAGCATTTT
. | TRBD1 | TRBJ2-2 | TRBV28 | CATSFRWDRVTGELFF | TGTGCCACTTCCTTCCGCTGGGACAGGGTTACCGGGGAGCTGTTTTTT
once | . | TRBJ1-2 | TRBV10-3 | CAISLVEQGLYTF | TGTGCCATCAGTTTAGTTGAGCAGGGCCTCTACACCTTC
. | TRBD1 | TRBJ1-3 | TRBV16 | CASSLDLRGSRNTIYF | TGTGCCAGCAGCCTTGACCTCAGGGGGTCAAGGAACACCATATATTTT
. | . | TRBJ2-3 | TRBV7-9 | CASSLDSTDTQYF | TGTGCCAGCAGCCTTGACAGCACAGATACGCAGTATTTT
. | . | TRBJ2-3 | TRBV19 | CASSASILAPPDTQYF | TGTGCCAGTAGTGCATCCATCCTCGCCCCTCCAGATACGCAGTATTTT
once | . | TRBJ2-7 | TRBV10-3 | CAISPDRRRSYEQYF | TGTGCCATCAGTCCAGACAGGCGTCGCTCCTACGAGCAGTACTTC
. | . | TRBJ2-7 | TRBV5-6 | CASSRIPGPYEQYF | TGTGCCAGCAGCAGAATCCCGGGACCCTACGAGCAGTACTTC
. | . | TRBJ1-5 | TRBV6-1 | CASSEVVSPPAQHF | TGTGCCAGCAGTGAGGTAGTTAGCCCCCCAGCCCAGCATTTT
. | . | TRBJ1-2 | TRBV10-3 | CATGEENYGYTF | TGTGCCACCGGGGAGGAGAACTATGGCTACACCTTC
. | . | TRBJ1-1 | TRBV6-5 | CASSPLNRESTEAFF | TGTGCCAGCAGTCCACTAAACAGGGAATCCACTGAAGCTTTCTTT
. | . | TRBJ2-4 | TRBV5-1 | CASSLGGDIQYF | TGCGCCAGCAGCTTGGGGGGAGACATTCAGTACTTC
. | . | TRBJ1-1 | TRBV6-5 | CASSYDVRSTEAFF | TGTGCCAGCAGTTACGACGTCAGATCCACTGAAGCTTTCTTT
. | . | TRBJ2-4 | TRBV13 | CASSLTYDQPLDIQYF | TGTGCCAGCAGCCTCACCTACGACCAGCCGTTGGACATTCAGTACTTC
. | TRBD2 | TRBJ2-3 | TRBV27 | CASSPLAGGGTDTQYF | TGTGCCAGCAGTCCTCTAGCGGGGGGCGGCACAGATACGCAGTATTTT
. | TRBD1 | TRBJ2-2 | TRBV7-9 | CASSLDRARELFF | TGTGCCAGCAGTCTTGACAGGGCCCGGGAGCTGTTTTTT
. | . | TRBJ2-5 | TRBV6-1 | CASKASEGRETQYF | TGTGCCAGCAAGGCCTCCGAGGGGAGGGAGACCCAGTACTTC
. | . | TRBJ2-3 | TRBV7-9 | CASSLARADTQYF | TGTGCCAGCAGCTTAGCGCGGGCGGATACGCAGTATTTT
once | TRBD1 | TRBJ1-1 | TRBV5-1 | CASSSQGMNTEAFF | TGCGCCAGCAGCTCACAGGGGATGAACACTGAAGCTTTCTTT
. | . | TRBJ2-1 | TRBV2 | CASSAPLRSSYNEQFF | TGTGCCAGCAGTGCCCCGCTAAGGAGCTCCTACAATGAGCAGTTCTTC
once | TRBD1 | TRBJ1-2 | TRBV4-1 | CASRPWTGNYGYTF | TGCGCCAGCAGACCGTGGACAGGGAACTATGGCTACACCTTC
. | TRBD1 | TRBJ1-1 | TRBV6-1 | CASRKGQVQTEAFF | TGTGCCAGCAGGAAGGGACAGGTACAAACTGAAGCTTTCTTT
. | . | TRBJ1-1 | TRBV9 | CASSVAADSTEAFF | TGTGCCAGCAGCGTAGCTGCCGATAGCACTGAAGCTTTCTTT